A single sample gave rise to the 22 T cell receptor beta chains below, sequenced in a study of T cell changes during pregnancy in multiple sclerosis. The protocol was immunoSEQ multiplex PCR, while the TCRdb copy is restricted to in-frame clones and leaves out a portion. In the table there are around 60,000 clones, about 89% of which are singletons. The sequencing used peripheral blood, collected in the first trimester of pregnancy. These receptors came from a female donor with multiple sclerosis, enrolled in a pregnancy study.

There are a few counts of this clone. The chain joins TRBV5-4 to TRBJ1-3; TRBD1 aligns across 7 bases. The CDR3 covers 16 residues. CDR1 and CDR2 (germline): SGHNT, YYREEE (reference sequence). The junction had 5 bases not matched to a gene; V was cut back by 0 bases and J by 2 bases. CDR3 amino acids: CASSLDEGAPGNTIYF. The CDR3 region has the DNA TGTGCCAGCAGCTTGGACGAGGGGGCGCCTGGAAACACCATATATTTT. Looking up the rest from reference TRBV5-4 and TRBJ1-3 gives the full variable domain: ETGVTQSPTHLIKTRGQQVTLRCSSQSGHNTVSWYQQALGQGPQFIFQYYREEENGRGNFPPRFSGLQFPNYSSELNVNALELDDSALYLCASSLDEGAPGNTIYFGEGSWLTVV.

The rearrangement joins TRBV6-1 to TRBJ1-5, with TRBD1 as a possible D gene (6 bases). The length of the CDR3 is 15 residues. V dropped 4 bases and J dropped 0 bases, with 10 bases sitting between them. Germline-derived CDR1 and CDR2 are MNHNS and SASEGT. CDR3 in DNA: TGTGCCAGCAGTGGGGGACATAATAGCAATCAGCCCCAGCATTTT. Protein sequence: CASSGGHNSNQPQHF.

This rearrangement joins TRBV7-9 to TRBJ2-1; 9 bases align to TRBD2. The CDR3 spans 14 residues. Germline loops: CDR1 SEHNR, CDR2 FQNEAQ (reference sequence). The junction had 7 bases not matched to a gene; V was cut back by 7 bases and J by 6 bases. CDR3 DNA: TGTGCCAGCAATCGTCGGCGGGAGGGCAATGAGCAGTTCTTC. It yields the protein CASNRRREGNEQFF.

This clone occurred once. The gene calls are TRBV5-1 and TRBJ2-3; 8 bases are a match to TRBD2. The germline V gene encodes CDR1 SGHRS and CDR2 YFSETQ. Germline trimming cut 4 bases from V and 1 base from J; bases unmatched to any gene: 8. The CDR3 consists of 16 residues. Written as DNA, the CDR3 is TGCGCCAGCAGCCGAATCGCGGGAGGAGGCACAGATACGCAGTATTTT. It yields the protein CASSRIAGGGTDTQYF.

This clone has a handful of counts. One end of the junction is discordant with germline, which a read error may explain. The CDR3 bases are TGCGCCAGCAGCCAAGCCGAGCGGGGGGTGGCAGATACGCAGTATTTT. Residues: CASSQAERGVADTQYF. This rearrangement joins TRBV5-4 to TRBJ2-3, with 9 bases identical to TRBD2. Germline lookup yields CDR1 SGHNT and CDR2 YYREEE (reference sequence). This CDR3 region has 16 residues.

Notes on this clone: The junction shows a germline mismatch at one end, possibly a read error. The rearrangement joins TRBV11-2 to TRBJ2-7, with a possible D match to TRBD1 (5 bases). Germline V gene lookup returns CDR1 SGHAT and CDR2 FQNNGV. The CDR3 totals 11 residues. CDR3 region: CASSLDYRRIF. The CDR3, as DNA: TGTGCCAGCAGCTTAGATTACAGGCGGATTTTC.

CDR3 region: CASSTRGNTEAFF. DNA for the CDR3: TGCGCCAGCAGCACCAGGGGGAACACTGAAGCTTTCTTT. The J gene is TRBJ1-1, the V gene TRBV5-1, with TRBD1 as a possible D gene (6 bases). Germline assignment: CDR1 SGHRS and CDR2 YFSETQ. CDR3 length: 13 amino acids. V was clipped by 4 bases and J by 1 base, with 8 bases between them.

V is TRBV7-9 and J is TRBJ1-5; no clear D. CDR1 is SEHNR and CDR2 is FQNEAQ in the germline V gene (reference sequence). This CDR3 contains 16 residues. V was shortened by 1 base and J by 4 bases, with 14 bases between the two germline ends. The CDR3 sequence is CASSLGFGERNQPQHF. In DNA, the CDR3 is TGTGCCAGCAGCTTAGGATTCGGGGAAAGAAATCAGCCCCAGCATTTT.

The CDR3 sequence: CASSHYRETGELFF. The DNA of the CDR3 is TGTGCCAGCAGCCATTACAGGGAGACCGGGGAGCTGTTTTTT. This sequence joins TRBV11-3 and TRBJ2-2, with a possible D match to TRBD1 (6 bases). Trimming stripped 5 bases from V and 5 bases from J, with 12 bases between. CDR3 size: 14 residues. Per the germline V gene, CDR1 is SGHNT and CDR2 is YENEEA. Full variable domain (remainder filled in from reference TRBV11-3 and TRBJ2-2): EAGVVQSPRYKIIEKKQPVAFWCNPISGHNTLYWYLQNLGQGPELLIRYENEEAVDDSQLPKDRFSAERLKGVDSTLKIQPAELGDSAVYLCASSHYRETGELFFGEGSRLTVL.

This clone was seen only a few times. The chain couples TRBV29-1 to TRBJ1-2; maybe TRBD1 (5 bases). CDR3 length: 13 amino acids. V dropped 4 bases and J dropped 3 bases, with 12 bases sitting between them. From germline, CDR1 is SQVTM and CDR2 ANQGSEA. The CDR3 is CSVAPDTDYGYTF. The CDR3 nucleotides read TGCAGCGTTGCTCCGGACACGGACTATGGCTACACCTTC.

V and J are TRBV7-2 and TRBJ1-1, with TRBD1 identical over 8 bases. Trimming at V came to 4 bases and at J to 11 bases, leaving 6 bases not matched to a gene. This CDR3 spans 12 amino acids. Germline CDR1 and CDR2: SGHTA and FQGNSA. This chain's CDR3 is CASSWAGGQAFF. The CDR3 DNA sequence: TGTGCCAGCAGCTGGGCAGGGGGCCAGGCTTTCTTT.

The J gene is TRBJ2-6, the V gene TRBV4-3; TRBD1 might be the D (5 bases). The germline V gene has CDR1 LGHNA and CDR2 YSLEER. This CDR3 region has 18 residues. V gave up 0 bases and J gave up 1 base, with 13 bases separating them. The CDR3, as DNA: TGCGCCAGCAGCCAAGAGGGGCTACCAAGTTCTGGGGCCAACGTCCTGACTTTC. Protein sequence: CASSQEGLPSSGANVLTF.

The chain joins TRBV4-2 to TRBJ2-1; 7 nucleotides align to TRBD2. The CDR3 spans 15 residues. The V segment lost 0 bases and the J segment 7 bases; nucleotides outside the gene matches: 6. Germline assignment: CDR1 LGHNA and CDR2 YNFKEQ. The CDR3 DNA reads TGTGCCAGCAGCCAAGAGGGCGGGGGAGGGAATGAGCAGTTCTTC. Translation gives CASSQEGGGGNEQFF.

The chain uses TRBV19 and TRBJ1-5, with 7 bases aligning to TRBD1. The length of the CDR3 is 14 residues. With 7 bases clipped from V and 2 bases from J, the junction kept 5 bases outside the gene matches. Germline CDR1 LNHDA, CDR2 SQIVND (reference sequence). CDR3 protein: CASTDRVGNQPQHF. As DNA, the CDR3 is TGTGCCAGTACCGACAGGGTAGGCAATCAGCCCCAGCATTTT.

The chain couples TRBV5-8 to TRBJ1-5; weak D call: TRBD1 (5 bases). The CDR3 spans 18 residues. Deletions cut 3 bases from V and 3 bases from J, with 22 bases between. Germline CDR1 SGHTS, CDR2 YDEGEE. The CDR3 DNA reads as TGTGCCAGCAGCTCGGAGAAAAGGACCCAGGGCCCCAATCAGCCCCAGCATTTT. Translating gives CASSSEKRTQGPNQPQHF.

This clone was counted once. The V call is TRBV6-1, the J call TRBJ1-2; no firm D call. Germline V gene data show CDR1 as MNHNS and CDR2 as SASEGT. V lost 11 bases, J lost 7 bases, and 5 bases lay in between. This CDR3 contains 8 residues. CDR3: CAAGGYTF. The CDR3, as DNA: TGTGCCGCCGGTGGCTACACCTTC.

The rearrangement uses TRBV10-3 and TRBJ1-2; 9 positions match TRBD1. This CDR3 has 12 amino acids. Germline loops: CDR1 ENHRY, CDR2 SYGVKD. J gave up 3 bases and V 11 bases, and 4 bases lay outside the gene matches. CDR3 nucleotides: TGTGCCCGCCGGGACAGGGACTATGGCTACACCTTC. Protein product: CARRDRDYGYTF.

The chain couples TRBV7-9 to TRBJ2-1; D unresolved. The CDR3 covers 11 residues. Germline CDR1 SEHNR, CDR2 FQNEAQ (reference sequence). V was shortened by 5 bases and J by 9 bases, with 8 bases between the two germline ends. CDR3 in DNA: TGTGCCAGCAGCCGAGAACTTGAGCAGTTCTTC. Encoded protein: CASSRELEQFF.

The rearrangement joins TRBV19 to TRBJ1-5; 7 bases fit TRBD1. V trimming: 6 bases; J trimming: 8 bases; junction bases outside the gene matches: 7. This CDR3 contains 13 residues. Germline loops: CDR1 LNHDA, CDR2 SQIVND (reference sequence). CDR3: CASRGTVREPQHF. CDR3 coding DNA: TGTGCCAGTAGGGGGACAGTGCGGGAGCCCCAGCATTTT. The variable domain in full, completed from reference TRBV19 and TRBJ1-5, reads DGGITQSPKYLFRKEGQNVTLSCEQNLNHDAMYWYRQDPGQGLRLIYYSQIVNDFQKGDIAEGYSVSREKKESFPLTVTSAQKNPTAFYLCASRGTVREPQHFGDGTRLSIL.

The chain has TRBV5-1 and TRBJ1-5; TRBD1 matches 7 bases. This CDR3 contains 14 residues. Looked up from germline, CDR1 is SGHRS and CDR2 is YFSETQ. With 4 bases clipped from V and 3 bases from J, the junction kept 4 bases outside the gene matches. Written as DNA, the CDR3 is TGCGCCAGCAGCATCACAGGGGACAATCAGCCCCAGCATTTT. Translation gives CASSITGDNQPQHF. Based on the CDR3 plus reference TRBV5-1 and TRBJ1-5, the full variable domain is KAGVTQTPRYLIKTRGQQVTLSCSPISGHRSVSWYQQTPGQGLQFLFEYFSETQRNKGNFPGRFSGRQFSNSRSEMNVSTLELGDSALYLCASSITGDNQPQHFGDGTRLSIL.

This chain joins TRBV30 and TRBJ2-7; 7 nucleotides line up with TRBD1. V gave up 3 bases and J gave up 3 bases; unmatched junction bases: 2. Germline V CDR1 and CDR2: GTSNPN, SVGIG (reference sequence). This CDR3 spans 12 amino acids. This CDR3 reads CAWSRQGYEQYF. The CDR3 DNA reads TGTGCCTGGAGCCGACAGGGCTACGAGCAGTACTTC.

The V gene is TRBV7-9, the J gene TRBJ2-7; perhaps TRBD2 as D (5 bases). V lost 5 bases, J lost 3 bases, and 11 bases lay in between. Germline V gene data show CDR1 as SEHNR and CDR2 as FQNEAQ (reference sequence). The CDR3 has 13 residues. The CDR3 sequence: CASSAHGVYEQYF. CDR3 DNA sequence: TGTGCCAGCAGCGCCCACGGGGTCTACGAGCAGTACTTC.